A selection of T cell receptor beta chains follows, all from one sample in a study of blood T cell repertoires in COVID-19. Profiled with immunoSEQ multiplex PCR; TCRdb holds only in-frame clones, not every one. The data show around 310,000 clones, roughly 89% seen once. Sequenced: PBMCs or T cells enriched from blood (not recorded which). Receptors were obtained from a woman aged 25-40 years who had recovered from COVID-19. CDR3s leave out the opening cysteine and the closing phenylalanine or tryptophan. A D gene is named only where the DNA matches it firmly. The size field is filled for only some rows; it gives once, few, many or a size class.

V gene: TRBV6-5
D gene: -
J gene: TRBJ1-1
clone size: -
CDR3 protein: ASSYSGQGLSVAF

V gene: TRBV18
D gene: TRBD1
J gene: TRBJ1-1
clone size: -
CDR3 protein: ASSAITSGTGKSLV

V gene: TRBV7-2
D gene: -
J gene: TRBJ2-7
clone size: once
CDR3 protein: ASSLTGERLYEQY

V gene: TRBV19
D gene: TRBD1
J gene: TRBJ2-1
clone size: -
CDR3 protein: ASSSLPGQGRSSYNEQF

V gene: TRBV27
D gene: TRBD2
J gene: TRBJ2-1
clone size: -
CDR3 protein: ASSLFASGLTSSYNEQF

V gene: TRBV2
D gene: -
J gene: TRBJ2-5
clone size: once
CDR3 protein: ARSASVIQETQY

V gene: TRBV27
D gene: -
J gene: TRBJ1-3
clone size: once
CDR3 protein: ASSLVGAQGNTIY

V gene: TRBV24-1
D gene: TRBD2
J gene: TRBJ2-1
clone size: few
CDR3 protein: ATGGGEGNEQF

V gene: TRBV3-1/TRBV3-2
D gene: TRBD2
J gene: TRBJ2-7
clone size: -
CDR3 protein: ASSQVGLAGGYEQY

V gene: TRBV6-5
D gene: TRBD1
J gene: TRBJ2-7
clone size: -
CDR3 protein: ASKPGQGDYEQY

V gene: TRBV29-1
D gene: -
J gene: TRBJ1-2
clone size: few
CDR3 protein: SANRGETGLSYGYT

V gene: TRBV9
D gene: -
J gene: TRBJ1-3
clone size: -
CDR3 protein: ASSVWEDGNTIY

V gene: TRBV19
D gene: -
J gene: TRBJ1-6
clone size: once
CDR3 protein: ASSEVRDSPLH

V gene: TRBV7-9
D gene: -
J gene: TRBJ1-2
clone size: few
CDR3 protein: ASSLSGFAGYT

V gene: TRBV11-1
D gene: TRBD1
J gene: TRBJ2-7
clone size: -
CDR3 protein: ASSSGTGSEQY

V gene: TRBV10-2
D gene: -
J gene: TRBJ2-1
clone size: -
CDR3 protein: ASRDGQFHEQF

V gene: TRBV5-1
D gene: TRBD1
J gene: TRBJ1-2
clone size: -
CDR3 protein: ASSPLGGQGRIGNGYT

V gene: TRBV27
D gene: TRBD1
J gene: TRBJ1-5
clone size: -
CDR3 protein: ASRTQGTHSNQPQH

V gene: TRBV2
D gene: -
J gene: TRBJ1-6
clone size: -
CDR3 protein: ASRPGPGGSPLH

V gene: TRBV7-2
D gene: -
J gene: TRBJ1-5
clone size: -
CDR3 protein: ASSLAGLYSNQPQH

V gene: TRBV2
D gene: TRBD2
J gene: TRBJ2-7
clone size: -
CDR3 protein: ASRQPGLAGVNEQY

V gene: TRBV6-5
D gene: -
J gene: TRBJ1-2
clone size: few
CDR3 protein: ASSYRGSNYGYT

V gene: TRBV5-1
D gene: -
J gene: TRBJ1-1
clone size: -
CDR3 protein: ASSFDRAANTEAF

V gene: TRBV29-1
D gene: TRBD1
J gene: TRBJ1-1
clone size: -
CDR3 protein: SVATGAGTEAF

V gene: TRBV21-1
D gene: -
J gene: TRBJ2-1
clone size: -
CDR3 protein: ASSKTEWGGRNPNEQF

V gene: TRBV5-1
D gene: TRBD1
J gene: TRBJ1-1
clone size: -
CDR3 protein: ASSVAGGATEAF

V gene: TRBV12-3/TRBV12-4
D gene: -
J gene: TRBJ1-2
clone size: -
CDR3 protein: ASSLIQTQGYT

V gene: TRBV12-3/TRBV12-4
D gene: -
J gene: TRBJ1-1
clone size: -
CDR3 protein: ASTPGGWTEAF

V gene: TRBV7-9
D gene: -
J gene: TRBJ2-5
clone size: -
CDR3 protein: ASSLKPPRQGSRETQY

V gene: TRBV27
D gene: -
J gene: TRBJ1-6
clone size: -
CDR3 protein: ASSLTSGGLGSPLH

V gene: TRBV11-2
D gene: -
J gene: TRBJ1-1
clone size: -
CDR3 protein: ASSLEYTLVYEGMDTEAF

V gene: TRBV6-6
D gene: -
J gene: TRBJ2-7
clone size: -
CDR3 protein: ASLSGYEQY

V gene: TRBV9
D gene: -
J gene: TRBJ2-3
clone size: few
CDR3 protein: ASSVGAGSTDTQY

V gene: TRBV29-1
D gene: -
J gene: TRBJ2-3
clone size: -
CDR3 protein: SAAVPTDTQY

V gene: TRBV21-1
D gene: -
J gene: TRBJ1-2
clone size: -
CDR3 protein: ASSKRGQGYT

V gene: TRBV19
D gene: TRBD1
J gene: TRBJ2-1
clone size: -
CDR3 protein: ASSITTGGAYNEQF

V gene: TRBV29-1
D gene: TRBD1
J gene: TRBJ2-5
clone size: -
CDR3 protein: SVGARGLLGAQY

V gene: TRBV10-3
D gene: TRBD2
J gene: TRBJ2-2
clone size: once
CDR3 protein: AISFKTSGTNTGELF

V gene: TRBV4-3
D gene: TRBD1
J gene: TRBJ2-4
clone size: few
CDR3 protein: ASSQGRTGVSNIQY

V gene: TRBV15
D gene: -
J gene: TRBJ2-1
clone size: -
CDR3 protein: ATSTAYNEQF

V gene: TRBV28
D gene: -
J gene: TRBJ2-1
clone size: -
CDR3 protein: ASSPFHEQF

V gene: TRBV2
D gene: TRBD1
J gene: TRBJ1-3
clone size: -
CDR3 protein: ASSLGQRAGNTIY

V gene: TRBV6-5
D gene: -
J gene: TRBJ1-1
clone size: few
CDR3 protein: ASSYGGETEAF

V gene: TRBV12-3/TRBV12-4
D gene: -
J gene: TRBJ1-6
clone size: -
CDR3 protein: ASRRSQKPLH

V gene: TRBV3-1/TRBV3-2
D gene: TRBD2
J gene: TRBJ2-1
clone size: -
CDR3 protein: ASSQVPGTSSNEQF

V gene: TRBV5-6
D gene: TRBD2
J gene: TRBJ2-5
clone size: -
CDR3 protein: ASSLAPTSGRRETQY

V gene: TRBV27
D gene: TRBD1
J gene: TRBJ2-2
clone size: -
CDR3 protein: ASKTGTGIQNTGELF

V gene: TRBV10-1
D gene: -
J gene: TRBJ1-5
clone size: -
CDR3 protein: ASRAPYGEGSKPNQPQH

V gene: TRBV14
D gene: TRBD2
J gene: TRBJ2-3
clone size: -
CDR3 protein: ASSLSTSGSPY